The 19 T cell receptor beta chains given below trace back to one sample, sequenced in a study of cytomegalovirus exposure and HLA in healthy donors listed by TCRdb under 2017. Library prep was done by the immunoSEQ multiplex PCR assay. For the multiplex PCR, a mixture combining 60 forward primers for TCR Vbeta segments and 13 reverse primers for TCR Jbeta segments was used. Sourced from immuneACCESS, this table was stored by TCRdb with only in-frame sequences that have V and J called. A share of the clones is absent; for the studies checked, an unresolved V gene accounts for under half, and the remainder has no known explanation. Recorded for this sample are roughly 200,000 clones; around 80% of them occurred a single time. Around 2.9% of the sample rests with the top ten. The sequenced material came from PBMCs. These receptors all come from a woman aged 60-75 years in good health and CMV-seropositive.

J is TRBJ1-2 and V is TRBV11-2, with 9 nucleotides matching TRBD1. Germline CDR1 SGHAT, CDR2 FQNNGV. With V trimmed by 0 bases and J by 2 bases, 1 base remained unmatched. The CDR3 consists of 15 residues. The CDR3 bases are TGTGCCAGCAGCTTAGATACAGGGGGCAACTATGGCTACACCTTC. The encoded protein is CASSLDTGGNYGYTF.

The chain couples TRBV6-5 to TRBJ2-5; D is possibly TRBD2 (6 bases). There are 12 residues in the CDR3. Germline-derived CDR1 and CDR2 are MNHEY and SVGAGI. Trimming shortened V by 6 bases and J by 1 base, and 6 bases separated the two germline ends. The CDR3 region is CASRRGQETQYF. The CDR3, as DNA: TGTGCCAGCAGGCGGGGCCAAGAGACCCAGTACTTC.

The genes are TRBV6-5 and TRBJ1-1, with 10 bases fitting TRBD1. V shed 0 bases, J shed 6 bases, and the junction held 7 bases outside the gene matches. Germline V lookup: CDR1 MNHEY, CDR2 SVGAGI. This CDR3 spans 16 amino acids. CDR3 region: CASSYSMPGTGAEAFF. The CDR3, as DNA: TGTGCCAGCAGTTACTCGATGCCCGGGACAGGGGCTGAAGCTTTCTTT.

This chain connects TRBV6-6 to TRBJ1-6; D call uncertain. CDR3 length: 13 amino acids. Germline CDR1 MNHNY, CDR2 SVGAGI (reference sequence). The V gene lost 6 bases and the J gene lost 7 bases, with 10 bases spanning the gap. The CDR3 protein is CASRLRQNSPLHF. Written as DNA, the CDR3 is TGTGCCAGCAGATTAAGACAAAATTCACCCCTCCACTTT.

V and J are TRBV6-1 and TRBJ1-2; D is undetermined. CDR1 is MNHNS and CDR2 is SASEGT in the germline V gene. The CDR3 is made up of 12 amino acids. Trimming stripped 4 bases from V and 5 bases from J, with 8 bases between. CDR3 region: CASSVGMYGYTF. The CDR3 DNA reads as TGTGCCAGCAGTGTCGGGATGTATGGCTACACCTTC.

CDR3 nucleotides: TGTGCCAGCTCACCCCTTAGCGGGGAGCCCACAGATACGCAGTATTTT. Amino acids: CASSPLSGEPTDTQYF. V and J are TRBV18 and TRBJ2-3; 8 bases agree with TRBD2. The germline V gene has CDR1 KGHSH and CDR2 LQKENI. The CDR3 is made up of 16 amino acids. V shed 3 bases and J 2 bases; nucleotides not matched to a gene: 7.

The gene calls are TRBV6-5 and TRBJ2-1; 8 nucleotides align to TRBD2. This CDR3 has 15 amino acids. The ends lost 6 bases at V and 10 bases at J; junction bases unmatched: 14. Per the germline V gene, CDR1 is MNHEY and CDR2 is SVGAGI. The DNA of the CDR3 is TGTGCCAGCAGATTATCAGGTAGCGGGATAGAAGAGCAGTTCTTC. Protein sequence: CASRLSGSGIEEQFF.

The chain employs TRBV6-1 and TRBJ2-1; 7 nucleotides align to TRBD1. CDR1 is MNHNS, CDR2 SASEGT, per germline. The CDR3 consists of 14 residues. V lost 7 bases to trimming and J lost 12 bases; unmatched junction nucleotides: 15. CDR3 loop: CASKRGLTSLGQFF. The CDR3 nucleotides read TGTGCCAGCAAAAGGGGGCTCACCTCTTTAGGGCAGTTCTTC.

This chain joins TRBV28 and TRBJ2-7; 10 nucleotides match TRBD1. Germline V gene lookup returns CDR1 MDHEN and CDR2 SYDVKM. The CDR3 runs 15 residues. Losses at the gene ends were 6 bases for V and 2 bases for J; bases not matched to a gene: 7. The CDR3 protein is CASSPGTGEAYEQYF. CDR3 nucleotide sequence: TGTGCCAGCAGCCCAGGGACAGGGGAGGCCTACGAGCAGTACTTC.

The chain recombines TRBV11-2 with TRBJ2-3; TRBD1 aligns across 10 bases. The CDR3 is 15 residues long. V was clipped by 6 bases and J by 6 bases; unmatched bases: 9. Germline V lookup: CDR1 SGHAT, CDR2 FQNNGV. CDR3 coding DNA: TGTGCCAGCAGTCCCGGGACAGGGGCCGGGGATACGCAGTATTTT. Translation gives CASSPGTGAGDTQYF.

CDR3 protein: CASSLNSYGYTF. In DNA form, the CDR3 reads TGTGCCAGCAGCTTGAATAGCTATGGCTACACCTTC. This chain connects TRBV5-4 to TRBJ1-2, with no clear D. The CDR3 loop spans 12 amino acids. The germline CDR1 and CDR2 sequences are SGHNT and YYREEE (reference sequence). V was pared by 1 base and J by 4 bases, with 5 bases between.

CDR3 DNA: TGTGCCAGCAGCTTGCTCGGGCAAGAGACCCAGTACTTC. Residues: CASSLLGQETQYF. This chain uses TRBV5-4 with TRBJ2-5; unclear D gene. The V and J ends lost 1 base and 2 bases respectively, with 6 bases between them. The CDR3 loop spans 13 amino acids. Germline V gene sequence: CDR1 SGHNT, CDR2 YYREEE (reference sequence).

V usage is TRBV7-9 and J usage is TRBJ2-5; 11 bases map to TRBD1. The V and J ends lost 4 bases and 3 bases, in that order; junction bases with no gene match: 4. Germline V gene sequence: CDR1 SEHNR, CDR2 FQNEAQ (reference sequence). The CDR3 extends over 15 amino acids. The CDR3 spells CASSWGQGVEETQYF. CDR3 nucleotides: TGTGCCAGCAGCTGGGGACAGGGGGTTGAAGAGACCCAGTACTTC.

The genes are TRBV4-1 and TRBJ1-6, with TRBD1 identical over 8 bases. Per germline, CDR1 MGHRA and CDR2 YSYEKL. This CDR3 has 16 residues. The V and J ends lost 1 base and 7 bases, in that order; junction bases with no gene match: 6. CDR3 protein: CASSQAGDRSNSPLHF. The CDR3 nucleotides read TGCGCCAGCAGCCAAGCTGGGGACAGGTCCAATTCACCCCTCCACTTT.

This chain connects TRBV7-8 to TRBJ2-4; D might be TRBD1 (5 bases). The V gene's germline CDR1 is SGHVS and CDR2 FQNEAQ. The CDR3 sequence is 15 residues long. V lost 5 bases and J 3 bases, leaving 14 bases between the germline ends. The CDR3 region has the DNA TGTGCCAGCAGCCCCAGGGCGGATAACAAAAACATTCAGTACTTC. Its protein product is CASSPRADNKNIQYF.

The chain has TRBV4-2 and TRBJ1-1, with TRBD1 matching 12 bases. Germline values: CDR1 LGHNA, CDR2 YNFKEQ. CDR3 length equals 18 residues. The V and J ends lost 2 bases and 4 bases, in that order; junction bases with no gene match: 11. The CDR3, as DNA: TGTGCCAGCAGCCAACTCCGGGACAGGGGGCTCCTGGGCACTGAAGCTTTCTTT. It translates to CASSQLRDRGLLGTEAFF.

The CDR3 bases are TGCGCCAGCAGCGGGTGGACAGGAGCAACTAATGAAAAACTGTTTTTT. This codes for CASSGWTGATNEKLFF. The chain carries TRBV5-1 and TRBJ1-4; TRBD1 matches at 7 bases. After removal of 4 bases from V and 0 bases from J, the junction contained 6 bases not matched to a gene. The CDR3 covers 16 residues. The germline gives CDR1 SGHRS, CDR2 YFSETQ.

The V and J genes are TRBV9 and TRBJ1-5; 9 bases are shared with TRBD1. Looked up from germline, CDR1 is SGDLS and CDR2 is YYNGEE. The CDR3 runs 15 residues. The ends lost 3 bases at V and 3 bases at J; junction bases unmatched: 4. CDR3 bases: TGTGCCAGCAGCGCGGGACAGGGCCTCAATCAGCCCCAGCATTTT. Protein: CASSAGQGLNQPQHF.

The chain recombines TRBV19 with TRBJ1-5, with TRBD1 matching over 7 bases. Germline loops: CDR1 LNHDA, CDR2 SQIVND (reference sequence). V was pared by 4 bases and J by 0 bases, with 6 bases of the junction left unmatched. CDR3 length: 16 amino acids. The CDR3, as DNA: TGTGCCAGTAGTAGTCAGGGGGGTAATAGCAATCAGCCCCAGCATTTT. Translating gives CASSSQGGNSNQPQHF.